One T cell receptor beta chain is described in this entry. The target antigen is unknown. The entry originates in a study of T cell repertoires in cytomegalovirus infection. Turning to the study itself: It can be stated that public TCR beta signatures indicated CMV infection as well as a matching HLA type.

Each CDR3 protein gets one entry after TCRdb re-called the reads with MiXCR. The sample contains under 95,000 distinct CDR3 sequences, around 49% of which appear only once. V lost 0 bases and J lost 0, with 14 bases in between. Germline V lookup: CDR1 SGDLS, CDR2 YYNGEE. CDR3 length: 17 residues. The sequence came from a human donor in good health (CMV status not recorded). Some clones in this sample may be carry-over from other donors' samples. Material: CD8+ T cells from cultured PBMCs, obtained from culture after CMV antigen stimulation. The chain combines TRBV9 with TRBJ2-3; TRBD2 might be the D (5 bases). The CDR3 loop is CASSVATGTTSTDTQYF. The CDR3, as DNA: TGTGCCAGCAGCGTAGCGACGGGAACAACTAGCACAGATACGCAGTATTTT.